The clone carrying this T cell receptor beta chain was seen repeatedly, ten times or more. The antigen is unknown. This CDR3 spans 16 amino acids. Germline CDR1 MDHEN, CDR2 SYDVKM. V lost 6 bases and J lost 4, with 21 bases in between. This sample was taken from a study of CD8 T cells in ankylosing spondylitis. General study points: Blood from ankylosing spondylitis patients appeared to carry a characteristic roughly 8-variant TCR beta motif.

TCRdb called the 5' RACE reads again in MiXCR, with one record for every CDR3 protein. The table records tens of thousands of distinct CDR3 sequences, roughly 9% of them present only once. Input material: blood, either unsorted or a sorted T cell fraction (not recorded which). V and J are TRBV28 and TRBJ2-5, with D perhaps given as TRBD1 or TRBD2 (5 bases each). This sequence originates from a male donor with ankylosing spondylitis. CDR3 region: CASSLPPRGDPETQYF. The CDR3 region has the DNA TGTGCCAGCAGCCTCCCCCCCCGTGGGGACCCAGAGACCCAGTACTTC.